The next 2 T cell receptor beta chains were all read from a single sample in a study of blood T cells in healthy people across ages. Then a second PCR, running roughly 7 to 12 cycles, was carried out with a sample-barcoded 5' primer and a J-beta primer mix. TCRdb independently ran MiXCR on the 5' RACE reads; one entry per CDR3 protein. The sample shows hundreds of thousands of distinct CDR3 sequences, approximately 31% of them seen only once. The source material was blood. These receptors originate from a woman of 80 years or more in good health.

The gene calls are TRBV14 and TRBJ2-7, with D maybe TRBD2 (5 bases). TRBJ2-5 explains the end of the DNA better; the J call may be wrong. The CDR3 runs 16 residues. Looked up from germline, CDR1 is SGHDN and CDR2 is FVKESK. In DNA, the CDR3 is TGTGCCAGCAGCCCTGAACTAGTTCCGTCCCTCAAGACCCAGTACTTC. Translating gives CASSPELVPSLKTQYF.

The chain combines TRBV11-2 with TRBJ1-1; 10 bases are shared with TRBD1. Germline CDR1 and CDR2: SGHAT and FQNNGV. V was clipped by 8 bases and J by 5 bases; unmatched bases: 5. The CDR3 runs to 13 residues. This chain's CDR3 is CASGDRGVTEAFF. CDR3 nucleotides: TGTGCCAGCGGGGACAGGGGAGTTACTGAAGCTTTCTTT.